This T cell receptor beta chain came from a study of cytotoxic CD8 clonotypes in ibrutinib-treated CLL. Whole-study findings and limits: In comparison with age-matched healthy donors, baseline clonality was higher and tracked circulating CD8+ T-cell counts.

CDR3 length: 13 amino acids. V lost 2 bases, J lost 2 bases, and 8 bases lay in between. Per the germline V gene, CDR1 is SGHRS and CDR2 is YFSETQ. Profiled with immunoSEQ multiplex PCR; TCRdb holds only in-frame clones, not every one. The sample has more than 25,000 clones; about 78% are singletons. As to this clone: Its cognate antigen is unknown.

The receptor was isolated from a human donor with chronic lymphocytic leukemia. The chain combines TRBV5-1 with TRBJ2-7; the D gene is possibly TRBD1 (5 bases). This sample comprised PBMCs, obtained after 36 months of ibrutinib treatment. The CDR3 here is CASSLRTTYEQYF. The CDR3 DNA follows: TGCGCCAGCAGCTTACGGACAACCTACGAGCAGTACTTC.